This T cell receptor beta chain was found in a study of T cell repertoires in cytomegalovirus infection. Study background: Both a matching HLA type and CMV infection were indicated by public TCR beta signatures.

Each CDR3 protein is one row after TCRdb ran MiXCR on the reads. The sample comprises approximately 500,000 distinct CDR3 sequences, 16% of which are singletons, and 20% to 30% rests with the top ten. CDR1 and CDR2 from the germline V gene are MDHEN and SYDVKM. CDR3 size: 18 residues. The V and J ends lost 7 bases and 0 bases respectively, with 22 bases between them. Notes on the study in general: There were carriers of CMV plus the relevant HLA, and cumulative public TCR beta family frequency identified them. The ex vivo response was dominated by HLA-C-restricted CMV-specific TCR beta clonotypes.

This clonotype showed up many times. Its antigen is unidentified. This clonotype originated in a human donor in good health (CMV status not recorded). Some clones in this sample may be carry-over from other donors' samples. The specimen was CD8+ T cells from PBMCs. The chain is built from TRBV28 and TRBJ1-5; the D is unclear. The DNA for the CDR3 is TGTGCCAGCACCACCCCTAGGAACGACTTCTATAGCAATCAGCCCCAGCATTTT. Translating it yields CASTTPRNDFYSNQPQHF.